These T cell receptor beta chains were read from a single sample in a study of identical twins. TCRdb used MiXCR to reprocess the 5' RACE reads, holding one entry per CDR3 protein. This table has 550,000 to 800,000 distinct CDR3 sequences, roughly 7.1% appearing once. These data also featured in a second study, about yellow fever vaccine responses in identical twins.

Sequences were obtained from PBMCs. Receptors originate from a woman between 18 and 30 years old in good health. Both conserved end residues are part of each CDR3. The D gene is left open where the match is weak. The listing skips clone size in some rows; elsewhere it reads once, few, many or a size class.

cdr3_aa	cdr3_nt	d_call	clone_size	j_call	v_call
CASSSDYNYGYTF	TGTGCCAGCAGTTCCGACTATAACTATGGCTACACCTTC	NA	NA	TRBJ1-2	TRBV5-6
CASSSPSTEAFF	TGTGCCAGCAGCTCACCGTCCACTGAAGCTTTCTTT	NA	many	TRBJ1-1	TRBV2
CASSLNFHSSNQPQHF	TGTGCCAGCAGTTTAAATTTCCATAGCAGCAATCAGCCCCAGCATTTT	NA	many	TRBJ1-5	TRBV27
CASSLDAGANTGELFF	TGCGCCAGCAGCTTGGACGCAGGAGCGAACACCGGGGAGCTGTTTTTT	NA	few	TRBJ2-2	TRBV5-1
CSARGWPRNIQYF	TGCAGCGCCCGGGGCTGGCCGCGGAACATTCAGTACTTC	NA	NA	TRBJ2-4	TRBV29-1
CASSDRTSGRDPYNEQFF	TGTGCCAGCAGCGACAGGACTAGCGGGAGGGATCCGTACAATGAGCAGTTCTTC	TRBD2	few	TRBJ2-1	TRBV3-1
CASSPRTERYTGELFF	TGTGCCAGCAGCCCTAGGACGGAAAGATACACCGGGGAGCTGTTTTTT	NA	NA	TRBJ2-2	TRBV4-2
CASSVGLAGASSTDTQYF	TGTGCCAGCAGCGTAGGGCTAGCGGGGGCTTCTAGCACAGATACGCAGTATTTT	TRBD2	NA	TRBJ2-3	TRBV9
CASSQAGQADRNTIYF	TGCGCCAGCAGCCAAGCCGGACAGGCGGACCGAAACACCATATATTTT	TRBD1	many	TRBJ1-3	TRBV4-1
CASSIRQGDLHEQYF	TGTGCCAGTAGTATACGACAGGGGGATCTCCACGAGCAGTACTTC	TRBD1	NA	TRBJ2-7	TRBV19
CASSDPRGGAYEQYF	TGTGCCAGCAGCGACCCTAGAGGGGGGGCCTACGAGCAGTACTTC	NA	NA	TRBJ2-7	TRBV14
CASSPRDLAKNIQYF	TGTGCCAGCAGTCCGAGGGATTTGGCCAAAAACATTCAGTACTTC	NA	few	TRBJ2-4	TRBV6-1
CASSSTGNKQYF	TGTGCCAGCAGTTCTACAGGGAACAAGCAGTACTTC	NA	many	TRBJ2-7	TRBV28
CASSSPFSGDTQYF	TGCGCCAGCAGCTCCCCCTTTAGCGGGGATACGCAGTATTTT	TRBD2	many	TRBJ2-3	TRBV5-1
CASSDYAGGRLDTQYF	TGTGCCAGCAGCGACTATGCGGGTGGGCGGTTGGATACGCAGTATTTT	NA	few	TRBJ2-3	TRBV11-2
CASSSAGSLPLHF	TGTGCCAGCAGTTCGGCCGGCTCTTTACCCCTCCACTTT	NA	NA	TRBJ1-6	TRBV6-6
CASSPIPGLNYNEQFF	TGTGCCAGCAGCCCTATCCCCGGTTTGAACTACAATGAGCAGTTCTTC	NA	few	TRBJ2-1	TRBV14
CASSLRTTEAGETGELFF	TGCGCCAGCAGCCTCCGAACTACAGAGGCGGGGGAGACCGGGGAGCTGTTTTTT	TRBD2	NA	TRBJ2-2	TRBV4-1
CATSGNEGRRTDTQYF	TGTGCCACCAGCGGTAATGAGGGGCGCAGGACAGATACGCAGTATTTT	NA	many	TRBJ2-3	TRBV15
CASSEFGSGSPLHF	TGTGCCAGCAGTGAATTTGGGTCCGGTTCACCCCTCCACTTT	NA	few	TRBJ1-6	TRBV25-1
CAHKGGGSGVFEQFF	TGTGCCCACAAGGGGGGCGGCAGCGGAGTATTCGAGCAGTTCTTC	NA	NA	TRBJ2-1	TRBV28
CASSEMMNTEAFF	TGTGCCAGCTCGGAGATGATGAACACTGAAGCTTTCTTT	NA	many	TRBJ1-1	TRBV12-3/TRBV12-4
CSVVEGRGNNQPQHF	TGCAGCGTTGTGGAGGGAAGGGGCAACAATCAGCCCCAGCATTTT	NA	NA	TRBJ1-5	TRBV29-1
CASSSGLLVKNIQYF	TGTGCCAGCAGCTCGGGACTCTTGGTCAAAAACATTCAGTACTTC	NA	few	TRBJ2-4	TRBV5-6